The 4 T cell receptor beta chains below all came from one sample that was sequenced in a study of radiation and T cells in renal cell carcinoma (TCRdb year 2020). The label giving this sample's time point can be read as: tumor resected at nephrectomy. What this sample's treatment or condition label stands for: 15 Gy SBRT to primary tumor, nephrectomy 4 weeks later. Receptors were amplified or captured by the immunoSEQ multiplex PCR assay. TCRdb's version of the immuneACCESS table is confined to in-frame rearrangements and falls short of the full clone set. An unresolved V gene accounts for under half of the shortfall where checked; the remainder is of unknown origin. This sample comprises roughly 23,000 clones, around 47% of them detected only once. About a sixth of the sample belongs to the ten largest clones. The sequenced sample was tumor tissue, obtained from a patient whose treatment included radiotherapy and nephrectomy. The receptors here all came from a woman aged 45-65 years with renal cell carcinoma.

The chain has TRBV9 and TRBJ1-3; 9 nucleotides line up with TRBD1. The germline V gene encodes CDR1 SGDLS and CDR2 YYNGEE. With 3 bases clipped from V and 4 bases from J, the junction kept 5 bases outside the gene matches. The CDR3 runs 15 residues. CDR3 residues: CASSARGQGGNTIYF. CDR3 DNA sequence: TGTGCCAGCAGCGCAAGGGGACAGGGCGGAAACACCATATATTTT.

The table lists this clone with a few counts. The chain recombines TRBV6-6 with TRBJ2-5, with a possible D match to TRBD1 (6 bases). Looked up from germline, CDR1 is MNHNY and CDR2 is SVGAGI (reference sequence). The CDR3 runs 15 residues. The ends were cut back, 6 bases at V and 1 base at J, with 15 bases in the middle. The CDR3 spells CASSPQQGPQETQYF. The CDR3 DNA follows: TGTGCCAGCAGCCCCCAGCAGGGGCCCCAAGAGACCCAGTACTTC.

In this sample, this clone turned up a few times. The chain joins TRBV18 to TRBJ1-1; D is unclear. Trimming stripped 3 bases from V and 1 base from J, with 6 bases between. CDR1 is KGHSH and CDR2 is LQKENI in the germline V gene. CDR3 length equals 13 residues. The CDR3 loop is CASSPRENTEAFF. The CDR3 DNA reads as TGTGCCAGCTCACCGAGGGAGAACACTGAAGCTTTCTTT.

J is TRBJ1-2 and V is TRBV30; D gene ambiguous. V lost 4 bases and J 4 bases, leaving 16 bases between the germline ends. The germline CDR1 and CDR2 sequences are GTSNPN and SVGIG (reference sequence). This CDR3 spans 14 amino acids. DNA of the CDR3: TGTGCCTGGAAGGACGCACCCAGCTTCTATGGCTACACCTTC. Translated: CAWKDAPSFYGYTF.